The sequence of this T cell receptor (beta chain) was determined in a study of cytomegalovirus exposure and HLA in healthy donors. Notes on this clone: Antigen unknown.

Use of 60 Vbeta and 13 Jbeta primers characterized the PCR. Here immunoSEQ multiplex PCR was the method, and the copy in TCRdb shows in-frame clones only, minus some. The repertoire holds 100,000 to 150,000 clones, with 55% to 75% as singletons. There are 14 residues in the CDR3. The germline gives CDR1 SGHVS, CDR2 FQNEAQ. V lost 4 bases and J 2 bases, leaving 11 bases between the germline ends. General study findings and limits: Most TCR sequences were uncommon, yet certain public TCRs appeared in many donors.

The V gene is TRBV7-8, the J gene TRBJ2-5; tentatively, D is TRBD1 (5 bases). The sequence was collected from a human donor in good health. The sequenced sample was PBMCs. CDR3 loop: CASSSNRGQETQYF. CDR3 nucleotide sequence: TGTGCCAGCAGCTCCAATAGGGGTCAAGAGACCCAGTACTTC.